This entry features one T cell receptor beta chain sequence. Its antigen is undetermined. The sample comes from a study of T cell responses to AZD1222 COVID-19 vaccine. Regarding the study as a whole: Nearly half of spike-specific TCRs reportedly target unmutated variant regions. The study sampled repertoires only after the peak T cell response.

Assay used: immunoSEQ multiplex PCR; TCRdb lists only in-frame clones, some missing. The table has 120,000 to 150,000 clones, around 91% seen once; the top ten hold 4.5% to 6.5%. Germline CDR1 is LNHNV and CDR2 is YYDKDF (reference sequence). V was pared by 0 bases and J by 2 bases, with 9 bases between. The CDR3 extends over 15 amino acids. The specimen comprised peripheral blood, sampled on day 0 of AZD1222 vaccination. This chain connects TRBV15 to TRBJ2-3, with D tentatively TRBD1 or TRBD2 (5 bases each). The sequence derives from an adult in good health. The CDR3 DNA reads as TGTGCCACCAGCAGAGAAGGGACCGCCACAGATACGCAGTATTTT. Its protein is CATSREGTATDTQYF.